Following are 30 T cell receptor beta chains from one sample sequenced in a study of cytomegalovirus exposure and HLA in healthy donors. The PCR used 60 Vbeta and 13 Jbeta primers. The protocol was immunoSEQ multiplex PCR, while the TCRdb copy is restricted to in-frame clones and leaves out a portion. The sample holds 200,000 to 250,000 clones, 77% seen once. The sequenced sample consisted of PBMCs. These receptor sequences come from a woman in her sixties or seventies in good health and CMV-seropositive.

The gene calls are TRBV5-1 and TRBJ2-7; D is perhaps TRBD2 (6 bases). The CDR3 spans 12 residues. The V end was cut by 4 bases, the J end by 4 bases, with 9 bases between. Germline lookup yields CDR1 SGHRS and CDR2 YFSETQ. This CDR3 is CASSPEGYEQYF. In DNA, the CDR3 is TGCGCCAGCAGCCCGGAGGGGTACGAGCAGTACTTC.

The chain combines TRBV28 with TRBJ1-5, with 8 bases lining up with TRBD1. CDR3 length: 12 amino acids. V lost 8 bases to trimming and J lost 7 bases; unmatched junction nucleotides: 4. Germline lookup yields CDR1 MDHEN and CDR2 SYDVKM. CDR3: CASRGTGQPQHF. The CDR3 DNA is TGTGCCAGCCGAGGGACAGGCCAGCCCCAGCATTTT.

CDR3 loop: CAWGQGSTDTQYF. The DNA of the CDR3 is TGTGCCTGGGGACAGGGGAGCACAGATACGCAGTATTTT. The chain links TRBV30 to TRBJ2-3; 9 bases are a match to TRBD1. CDR1 and CDR2 (germline): GTSNPN, SVGIG (reference sequence). V was pared by 5 bases and J by 0 bases, with 0 bases of the junction left unmatched. The CDR3 extends over 13 amino acids.

This sequence joins TRBV18 and TRBJ2-1, with D possibly being TRBD1 (6 bases). V was pared by 3 bases and J by 1 base, with 16 bases between. Germline CDR1 reads KGHSH; CDR2 reads LQKENI. The CDR3 has 17 amino acids. CDR3 nucleotides: TGTGCCAGCTCACCCAACAGGGTACTAACTTCCTACAATGAGCAGTTCTTC. Residues: CASSPNRVLTSYNEQFF.

The genes are TRBV19 and TRBJ1-1, with D tentatively TRBD1 (5 bases). V was shortened by 5 bases and J by 7 bases, with 17 bases between the two germline ends. Looked up from germline, CDR1 is LNHDA and CDR2 is SQIVND (reference sequence). This CDR3 contains 14 residues. The CDR3 protein is CASSLGGGKNEAFF. CDR3 sequence (DNA): TGTGCCAGTAGTTTGGGGGGGGGTAAAAATGAAGCTTTCTTT.

The V gene is TRBV5-4, the J gene TRBJ2-7; D is unclear. The CDR3 contains 14 residues. CDR1 SGHNT and CDR2 YYREEE come from the germline V gene (reference sequence). Trimming removed 0 bases at V and 2 bases at J, with 9 bases between. CDR3 sequence reads: CASSLDPNPYEQYF. CDR3 nucleotides: TGTGCCAGCAGCTTGGATCCTAACCCCTACGAGCAGTACTTC.

In DNA form, the CDR3 reads TGTGCCAGCACCCCCGGGACAGCGAGCTCTGGGGCCAACGTCCTGACTTTC. It specifies CASTPGTASSGANVLTF. The V and J genes are TRBV7-9 and TRBJ2-6; TRBD1 matches at 7 bases. The J segment lost 0 bases and the V segment lost 7 bases, leaving 9 bases of the junction unmatched. Germline CDR1 and CDR2: SEHNR and FQNEAQ (reference sequence). CDR3 length equals 17 residues.

Concerning this clone itself: Compared with germline, one end of the junction differs, possibly owing to a read error. Other DNA sequences in this sample translate to the same CDR3. The chain links TRBV7-9 to TRBJ1-4; 7 bases are a match to TRBD1. Germline CDR1 SEHNR, CDR2 FQNEAQ (reference sequence). The CDR3 totals 15 residues. CDR3 protein: CASSLVGTENEKLFF. CDR3 nucleotides: TGTGCCAGCAGCTTAGTGGGGACAGAAAATGAAAAGCTGTTTTTT.

The CDR3 DNA is TGTGCCAGTTCCCTGGGGCCATACAATGAGCAGTTCTTC. This codes for CASSLGPYNEQFF. The rearrangement links TRBV2 to TRBJ2-1, with a tentative D call TRBD1 (5 bases). The germline V gene has CDR1 SNHLY and CDR2 FYNNEI. The V end lost 9 bases, the J end lost 4 bases, and 13 bases lay between the germline ends. There are 13 residues in the CDR3.

The chain has TRBV2 and TRBJ1-5; the match to TRBD1 covers 8 bases. V shed 5 bases and J 6 bases; nucleotides not matched to a gene: 12. Looked up from germline, CDR1 is SNHLY and CDR2 is FYNNEI. This CDR3 contains 16 residues. The CDR3 protein is CASSKTGVGYIQPQHF. The CDR3 DNA is TGTGCCAGCAGTAAGACAGGGGTGGGTTACATTCAGCCCCAGCATTTT. Combining the CDR3 with reference TRBV2 and TRBJ1-5 gives the whole variable domain EPEVTQTPSHQVTQMGQEVILRCVPISNHLYFYWYRQILGQKVEFLVSFYNNEISEKSEIFDDQFSVERPDGSNFTLKIRSTKLEDSAMYFCASSKTGVGYIQPQHFGDGTRLSIL.

This clone came up a few times. The chain joins TRBV7-3 to TRBJ2-7; D possibly corresponds to TRBD1 (6 bases). CDR3 length: 15 residues. The V end lost 1 base, the J end lost 6 bases, and 16 bases lay between the germline ends. The germline V gene encodes CDR1 SGHTA and CDR2 FQGTGA. In nucleotides, the CDR3 is TGTGCCAGCAGCTTAATTGCAGGGGCGCGGGTCGAGCAGTACTTC. It specifies CASSLIAGARVEQYF.

This sequence joins TRBV5-4 and TRBJ2-1, with TRBD2 matching 9 bases. Germline CDR1 and CDR2: SGHNT and YYREEE (reference sequence). This CDR3 is built from 15 residues. J lost 8 bases, V lost 4 bases, and 10 bases had no gene match. The CDR3 loop is CASSQQGAGGDEQFF. The CDR3, as DNA: TGTGCCAGCAGCCAACAAGGGGCGGGAGGGGATGAGCAGTTCTTC.

The CDR3 sequence: CASSQDLSQGYGYTF. The CDR3 nucleotides are TGTGCCAGCAGCCAAGATCTTTCCCAGGGCTATGGCTACACCTTC. The chain carries TRBV4-2 and TRBJ1-2; maybe TRBD1 (5 bases). This CDR3 contains 15 residues. Trimming took off 0 bases at V and 4 bases at J, with 12 bases between the two ends. CDR1 is LGHNA, CDR2 YNFKEQ, per germline.

Here the CDR3 reads CAIATDGDQPQHF. The DNA for the CDR3 is TGTGCCATCGCGACTGACGGTGATCAGCCCCAGCATTTT. The chain couples TRBV10-3 to TRBJ1-5; no reliable D call. The germline V and J ends were trimmed by 8 bases and 5 bases, with 13 bases remaining between them. The germline V gene encodes CDR1 ENHRY and CDR2 SYGVKD. The CDR3 runs to 13 residues.

The rearrangement uses TRBV5-1 and TRBJ1-4; D call uncertain. The CDR3 has 14 residues. Per germline, CDR1 SGHRS and CDR2 YFSETQ. V lost 0 bases and J lost 6, with 9 bases in between. For the CDR3, the DNA is TGCGCCAGCAGCTTGGGGTCCGGGGATGAAAAACTGTTTTTT. This gives the protein CASSLGSGDEKLFF. The whole variable domain, filled in from reference TRBV5-1 and TRBJ1-4, reads KAGVTQTPRYLIKTRGQQVTLSCSPISGHRSVSWYQQTPGQGLQFLFEYFSETQRNKGNFPGRFSGRQFSNSRSEMNVSTLELGDSALYLCASSLGSGDEKLFFGSGTQLSVL.

The rearrangement links TRBV2 to TRBJ2-1; 7 bases are a match to TRBD2. The V and J ends lost 9 bases and 5 bases, in that order; junction bases with no gene match: 13. This CDR3 contains 15 residues. Looked up from germline, CDR1 is SNHLY and CDR2 is FYNNEI. CDR3 protein: CASEASGFVHNEQFF. The CDR3 nucleotides read TGTGCCAGTGAAGCTAGCGGCTTCGTCCACAATGAGCAGTTCTTC.

The rearrangement links TRBV29-1 to TRBJ2-7; TRBD1 aligns across 7 bases. Germline lookup yields CDR1 SQVTM and CDR2 ANQGSEA. The CDR3 has 12 amino acids. The V and J ends lost 6 bases and 3 bases, in that order; junction bases with no gene match: 5. The CDR3 reads CSVSRDSYEQYF. For the CDR3, the DNA is TGCAGCGTCTCCCGGGACAGCTACGAGCAGTACTTC.

The chain uses TRBV5-4 and TRBJ2-5; 12 bases map to TRBD1. The DNA end favors TRBJ2-7, so the J call may be wrong. Germline loops: CDR1 SGHNT, CDR2 YYREEE (reference sequence). The CDR3 spans 15 residues. CDR3 sequence (DNA): TGTGCCAGCAGCAAACCAGGGACAGGGGGCAACGAGCAGTACTTC. Translated, it gives CASSKPGTGGNEQYF.

V usage is TRBV6-1 and J usage is TRBJ2-7, with TRBD1 matching over 7 bases. The V segment lost 8 bases and the J segment 5 bases; nucleotides outside the gene matches: 6. The CDR3 runs 12 residues. The germline CDR1 and CDR2 sequences are MNHNS and SASEGT. This chain's CDR3 is CASRRDSHEQYF. The CDR3 coding sequence is TGTGCCAGCCGCCGGGACAGCCACGAGCAGTACTTC.

This chain links TRBV21-1 with TRBJ1-3. TRBV21-1 is deemed a pseudogene. The CDR3 has 14 amino acids. The CDR3 sequence: CASSKDSYGNTIYF. In DNA, the CDR3 is TGTGCCAGCAGCAAAGACTCATATGGAAACACCATATATTTT.

This chain connects TRBV11-1 to TRBJ1-1; D is undetermined. In germline, CDR1 is SGHAT, CDR2 FQDESV (reference sequence). CDR3 length equals 14 residues. V lost 5 bases and J lost 4, with 14 bases in between. CDR3 in amino acids: CASSTSPRGTEAFF. The CDR3 DNA is TGTGCCAGCAGCACCAGTCCCCGTGGCACTGAAGCTTTCTTT.

The chain combines TRBV19 with TRBJ1-2; the match to TRBD1 covers 9 bases. The CDR3 spans 13 residues. Germline-derived CDR1 and CDR2 are LNHDA and SQIVND (reference sequence). The V and J ends lost 3 bases and 8 bases, in that order; junction bases with no gene match: 4. DNA for the CDR3: TGTGCCAGTAGTATGGGACAGGGATGGGGCTACACCTTC. Translating gives CASSMGQGWGYTF.

The rearrangement links TRBV7-9 to TRBJ2-3; D perhaps matches TRBD1 (6 bases). The V gene lost 2 bases and the J gene lost 0 bases, with 12 bases spanning the gap. The CDR3 loop spans 16 amino acids. Germline lookup yields CDR1 SEHNR and CDR2 FQNEAQ (reference sequence). CDR3 residues: CASSLQTGRSTDTQYF. The CDR3 bases are TGTGCCAGCAGCTTACAGACAGGCCGAAGCACAGATACGCAGTATTTT. The full variable domain, with the rest looked up from reference TRBV7-9 and TRBJ2-3, is DTGVSQNPRHKITKRGQNVTFRCDPISEHNRLYWYRQTLGQGPEFLTYFQNEAQLEKSRLLSDRFSAERPKGSFSTLEIQRTEQGDSAMYLCASSLQTGRSTDTQYFGPGTRLTVL.

The CDR3 sequence: CASSLTGQGDTEAFF. The CDR3 DNA sequence: TGTGCCAGCAGCTTAACCGGACAGGGGGACACTGAAGCTTTCTTT. The chain recombines TRBV7-3 with TRBJ1-1; the match to TRBD1 covers 10 bases. V lost 0 bases and J lost 3; bases outside the gene matches: 1. Germline values: CDR1 SGHTA, CDR2 FQGTGA. This CDR3 contains 15 residues.

The rearrangement uses TRBV5-4 and TRBJ1-2, with a tentative D call TRBD1 (6 bases). Looked up from germline, CDR1 is SGHNT and CDR2 is YYREEE (reference sequence). Trimming cost V 0 bases and J 6 bases, with 15 bases left between them. CDR3 size: 15 residues. The CDR3 DNA is TGTGCCAGCAGCTTGGATAAACAGGGACGGGATGGCTACACCTTC. Translating it yields CASSLDKQGRDGYTF.

The gene calls are TRBV25-1 and TRBJ1-2, with D tentatively TRBD1 (6 bases). In germline, CDR1 is MGHDK, CDR2 SYGVNS. Between the trimmed V and J ends, which lost 1 base and 7 bases, there was a span of 7 bases. The CDR3 covers 12 residues. The CDR3 DNA follows: TGTGCCAGCAGTGAATCAGGGGCTGGCTACACCTTC. Amino acid sequence: CASSESGAGYTF.

The rearrangement joins TRBV5-1 to TRBJ2-3; TRBD2 aligns across 10 bases. V was clipped by 2 bases and J by 0 bases; unmatched bases: 3. The CDR3 runs 16 residues. Looked up from germline, CDR1 is SGHRS and CDR2 is YFSETQ. The CDR3 DNA is TGCGCCAGCAGCTTACTGACTAGCGGGAGCACAGATACGCAGTATTTT. Its translation: CASSLLTSGSTDTQYF.

This clone was seen more than once but under ten times. The junction and the germline gene differ at one end; a read error may be behind it. This chain joins TRBV7-9 and TRBJ1-1; 7 bases fit TRBD1. The CDR3 has 15 residues. Looked up from germline, CDR1 is SEHNR and CDR2 is FQNEAQ (reference sequence). The CDR3: CSSSLMGRGQVEAFF. DNA of the CDR3: TGTTCCAGCAGCTTAATGGGAAGGGGGCAGGTTGAAGCTTTCTTT.

The chain carries TRBV5-1 and TRBJ2-7; 9 bases are shared with TRBD1. Germline V gene data show CDR1 as SGHRS and CDR2 as YFSETQ. V was pared by 4 bases and J by 4 bases, with 6 bases of the junction left unmatched. This CDR3 is 14 amino acids long. The CDR3, as DNA: TGCGCCAGCAGCACGGGACAGGGTTGGTACGAGCAGTACTTC. Translating it yields CASSTGQGWYEQYF.

The chain is built from TRBV6-5 and TRBJ1-1; the D is unclear. V shed 6 bases and J shed 0 bases, with 14 bases lying between them. The CDR3 has 15 amino acids. Germline V gene lookup returns CDR1 MNHEY and CDR2 SVGAGI. The CDR3 sequence: CASSLTAGVNTEAFF. Here the CDR3 DNA reads TGTGCCAGCAGCTTAACGGCGGGCGTGAACACTGAAGCTTTCTTT.